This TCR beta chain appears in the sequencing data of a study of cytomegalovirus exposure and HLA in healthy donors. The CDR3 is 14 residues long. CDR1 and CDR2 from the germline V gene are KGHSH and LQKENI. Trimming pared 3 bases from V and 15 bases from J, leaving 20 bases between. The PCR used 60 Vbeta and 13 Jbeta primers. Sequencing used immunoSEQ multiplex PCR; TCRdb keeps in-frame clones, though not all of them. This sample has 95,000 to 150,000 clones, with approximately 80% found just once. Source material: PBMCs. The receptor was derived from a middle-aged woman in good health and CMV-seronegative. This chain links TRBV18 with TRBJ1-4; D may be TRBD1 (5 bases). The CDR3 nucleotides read TGTGCCAGCTCACCCCCCTCCTCAGGGCAGTGGTTGTTTTTT. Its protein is CASSPPSSGQWLFF.